This T cell receptor (beta chain) was profiled in a study of identical twins. The germline V gene encodes CDR1 SGHKS and CDR2 YYEKEE (reference sequence). This CDR3 is 16 amino acids long. V lost 3 bases, J lost 5 bases, and 4 bases stayed unmatched. MiXCR, run by TCRdb on the 5' RACE reads, gives a single entry per CDR3 protein. The sample has around 570,000 distinct CDR3 sequences; roughly 9.9% are singletons. Another study also made use of these data, one on yellow fever vaccine responses in identical twins.

J is TRBJ2-1 and V is TRBV5-5; TRBD2 matches at 14 bases. Sequenced: PBMCs. This TCR was recovered from a woman in her late teens or twenties in good health. DNA for the CDR3: TGTGCCAGCAGCTCGGAGGGACTAGCGGGAGACAATGAGCAGTTCTTC. Protein product: CASSSEGLAGDNEQFF.